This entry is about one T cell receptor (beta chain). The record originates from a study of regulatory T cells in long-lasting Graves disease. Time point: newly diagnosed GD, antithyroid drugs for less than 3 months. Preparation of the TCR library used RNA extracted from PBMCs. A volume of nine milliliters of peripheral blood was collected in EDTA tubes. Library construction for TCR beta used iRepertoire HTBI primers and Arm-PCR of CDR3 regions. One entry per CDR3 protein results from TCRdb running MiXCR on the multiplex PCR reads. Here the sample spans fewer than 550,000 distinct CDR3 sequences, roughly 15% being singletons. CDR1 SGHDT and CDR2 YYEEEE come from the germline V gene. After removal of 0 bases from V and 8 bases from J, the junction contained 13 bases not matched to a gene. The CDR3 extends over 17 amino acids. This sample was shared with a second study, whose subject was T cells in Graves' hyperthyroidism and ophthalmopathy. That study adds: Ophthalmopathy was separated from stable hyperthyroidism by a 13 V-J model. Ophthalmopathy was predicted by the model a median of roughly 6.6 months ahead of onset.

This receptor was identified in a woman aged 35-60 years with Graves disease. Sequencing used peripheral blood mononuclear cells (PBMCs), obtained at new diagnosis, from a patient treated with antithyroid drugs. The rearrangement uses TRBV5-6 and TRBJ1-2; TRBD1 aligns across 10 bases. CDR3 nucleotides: TGTGCCAGCAGCTTGGCTATCTTGGGGACAGGGGTGTTCGGCTACACCTTC. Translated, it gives CASSLAILGTGVFGYTF.